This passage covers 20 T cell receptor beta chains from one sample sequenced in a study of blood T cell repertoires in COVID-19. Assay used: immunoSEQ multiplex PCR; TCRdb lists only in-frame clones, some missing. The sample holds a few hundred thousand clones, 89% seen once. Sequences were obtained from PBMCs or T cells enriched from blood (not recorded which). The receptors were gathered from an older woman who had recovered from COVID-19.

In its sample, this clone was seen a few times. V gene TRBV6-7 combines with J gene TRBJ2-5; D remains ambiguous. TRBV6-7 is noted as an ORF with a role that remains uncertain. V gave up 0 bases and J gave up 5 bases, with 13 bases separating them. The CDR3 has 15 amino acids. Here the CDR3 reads CASSYSISQAETQYF. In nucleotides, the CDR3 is TGTGCCAGCAGTTACTCGATCAGTCAGGCGGAGACCCAGTACTTC.

The CDR3 coding sequence is TGTGCCAGCAAAGGGGACTCTGGGACCGGGGAGCTGTTTTTT. Translated, it gives CASKGDSGTGELFF. The chain recombines TRBV2 with TRBJ2-2; tentatively, D is TRBD2 (6 bases). Trimming removed 7 bases from V and 5 bases from J, with 14 bases in between. CDR1 and CDR2 from the germline V gene are SNHLY and FYNNEI. This CDR3 spans 14 amino acids.

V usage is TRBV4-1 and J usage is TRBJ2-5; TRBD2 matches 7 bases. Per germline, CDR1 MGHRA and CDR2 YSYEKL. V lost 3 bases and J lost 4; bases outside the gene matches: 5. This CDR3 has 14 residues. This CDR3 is CASSQAGVTETQYF. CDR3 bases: TGCGCCAGCAGCCAGGCGGGAGTAACAGAGACCCAGTACTTC.

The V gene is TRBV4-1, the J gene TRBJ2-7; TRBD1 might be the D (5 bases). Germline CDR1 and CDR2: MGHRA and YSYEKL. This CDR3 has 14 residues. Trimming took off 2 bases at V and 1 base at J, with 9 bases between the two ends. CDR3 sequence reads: CASSQQTASYEQYF. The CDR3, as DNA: TGCGCCAGCAGCCAACAGACAGCGTCCTACGAGCAGTACTTC.

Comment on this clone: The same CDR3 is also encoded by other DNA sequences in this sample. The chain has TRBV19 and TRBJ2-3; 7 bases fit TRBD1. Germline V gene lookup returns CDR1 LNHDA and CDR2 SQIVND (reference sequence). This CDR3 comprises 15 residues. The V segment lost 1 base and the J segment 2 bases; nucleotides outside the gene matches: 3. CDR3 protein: CASSIGDRPTDTQYF. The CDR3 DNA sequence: TGTGCCAGTAGTATAGGGGACAGACCCACAGATACGCAGTATTTT.

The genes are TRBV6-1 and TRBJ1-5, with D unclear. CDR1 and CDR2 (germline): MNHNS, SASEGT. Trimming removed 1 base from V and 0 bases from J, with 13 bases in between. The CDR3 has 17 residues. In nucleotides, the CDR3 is TGTGCCAGCAGTGAAGAGCGAAACACCCATAGCAATCAGCCCCAGCATTTT. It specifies CASSEERNTHSNQPQHF.

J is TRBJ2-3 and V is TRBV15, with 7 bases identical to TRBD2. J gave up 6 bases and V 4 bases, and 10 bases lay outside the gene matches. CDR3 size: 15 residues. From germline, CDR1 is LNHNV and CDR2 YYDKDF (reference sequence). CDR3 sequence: CATSTLGREWDTQYF. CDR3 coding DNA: TGTGCCACCAGCACTTTGGGGCGGGAGTGGGATACGCAGTATTTT.

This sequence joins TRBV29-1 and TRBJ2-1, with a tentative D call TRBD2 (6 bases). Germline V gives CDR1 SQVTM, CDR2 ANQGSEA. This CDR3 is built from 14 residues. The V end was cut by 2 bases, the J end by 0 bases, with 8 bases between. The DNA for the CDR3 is TGCAGCGTTGAATCGACTAGCTCCTACAATGAGCAGTTCTTC. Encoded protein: CSVESTSSYNEQFF.

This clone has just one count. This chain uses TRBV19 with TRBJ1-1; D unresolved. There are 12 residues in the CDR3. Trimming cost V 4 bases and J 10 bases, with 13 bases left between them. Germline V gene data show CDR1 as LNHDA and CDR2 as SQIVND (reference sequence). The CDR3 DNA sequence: TGTGCCAGTAGTAATACCCCGGTTGGAGCTTTCTTT. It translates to CASSNTPVGAFF.

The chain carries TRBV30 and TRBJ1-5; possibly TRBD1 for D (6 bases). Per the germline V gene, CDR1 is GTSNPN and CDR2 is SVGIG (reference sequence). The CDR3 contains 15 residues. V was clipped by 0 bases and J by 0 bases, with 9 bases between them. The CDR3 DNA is TGTGCCTGGAGTGTTGGGACAATTAGCAATCAGCCCCAGCATTTT. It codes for CAWSVGTISNQPQHF. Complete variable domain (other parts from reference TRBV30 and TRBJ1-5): SQTIHQWPATLVQPVGSPLSLECTVEGTSNPNLYWYRQAAGRGLQLLFYSVGIGQISSEVPQNLSASRPQDRQFILSSKKLLLSDSGFYLCAWSVGTISNQPQHFGDGTRLSIL.

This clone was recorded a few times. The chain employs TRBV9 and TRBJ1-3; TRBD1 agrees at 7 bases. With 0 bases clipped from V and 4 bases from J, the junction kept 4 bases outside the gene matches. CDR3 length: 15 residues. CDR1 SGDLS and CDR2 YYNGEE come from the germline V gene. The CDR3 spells CASSVEGAGGNTIYF. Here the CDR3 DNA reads TGTGCCAGCAGCGTAGAGGGGGCGGGAGGAAACACCATATATTTT.

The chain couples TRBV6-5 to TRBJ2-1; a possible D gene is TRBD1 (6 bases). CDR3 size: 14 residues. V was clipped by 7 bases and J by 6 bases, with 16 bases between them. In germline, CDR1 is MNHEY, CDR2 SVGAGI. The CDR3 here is CASNGGQGANEQFF. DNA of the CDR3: TGTGCCAGCAATGGGGGCCAAGGTGCCAATGAGCAGTTCTTC.

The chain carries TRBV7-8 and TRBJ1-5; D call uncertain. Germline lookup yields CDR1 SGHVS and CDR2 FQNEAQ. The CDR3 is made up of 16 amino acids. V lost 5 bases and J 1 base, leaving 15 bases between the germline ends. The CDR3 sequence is CASSHMMAPSNQPQHF. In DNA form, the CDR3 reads TGTGCCAGCAGCCACATGATGGCCCCCAGCAATCAGCCCCAGCATTTT. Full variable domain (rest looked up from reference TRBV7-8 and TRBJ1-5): GAGVSQSPRYKVAKRGQDVALRCDPISGHVSLFWYQQALGQGPEFLTYFQNEAQLDKSGLPSDRFFAERPEGSVSTLKIQRTQQEDSAVYLCASSHMMAPSNQPQHFGDGTRLSIL.

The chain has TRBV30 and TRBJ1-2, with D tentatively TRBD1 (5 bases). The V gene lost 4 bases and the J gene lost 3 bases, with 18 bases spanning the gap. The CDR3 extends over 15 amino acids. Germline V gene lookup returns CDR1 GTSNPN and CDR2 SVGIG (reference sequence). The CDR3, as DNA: TGTGCCTGGACGTGGGGACTCACTAGAGACTATGGCTACACCTTC. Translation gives CAWTWGLTRDYGYTF.

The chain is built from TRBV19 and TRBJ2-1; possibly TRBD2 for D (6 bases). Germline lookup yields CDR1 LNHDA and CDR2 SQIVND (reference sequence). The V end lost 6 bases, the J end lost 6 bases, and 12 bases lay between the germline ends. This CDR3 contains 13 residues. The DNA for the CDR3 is TGTGCCAGTAGCAAGGGACTTCCCAATGAGCAGTTCTTC. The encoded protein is CASSKGLPNEQFF. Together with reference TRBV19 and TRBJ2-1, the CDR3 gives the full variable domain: DGGITQSPKYLFRKEGQNVTLSCEQNLNHDAMYWYRQDPGQGLRLIYYSQIVNDFQKGDIAEGYSVSREKKESFPLTVTSAQKNPTAFYLCASSKGLPNEQFFGPGTRLTVL.

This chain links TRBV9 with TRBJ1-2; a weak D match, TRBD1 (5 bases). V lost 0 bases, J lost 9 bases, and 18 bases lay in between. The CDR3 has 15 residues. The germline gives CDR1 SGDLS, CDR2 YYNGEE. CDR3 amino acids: CASSVATGGEGRYTF. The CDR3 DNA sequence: TGTGCCAGCAGCGTAGCTACAGGAGGGGAGGGACGCTACACCTTC. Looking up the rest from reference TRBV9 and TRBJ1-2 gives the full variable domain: DSGVTQTPKHLITATGQRVTLRCSPRSGDLSVYWYQQSLDQGLQFLIQYYNGEERAKGNILERFSAQQFPDLHSELNLSSLELGDSALYFCASSVATGGEGRYTFGSGTRLTVV.

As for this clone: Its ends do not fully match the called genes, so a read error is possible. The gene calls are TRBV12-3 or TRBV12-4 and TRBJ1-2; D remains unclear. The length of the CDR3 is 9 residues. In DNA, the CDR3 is TGTGCCAGCACCTCCGGTTATCCCTTC. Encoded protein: CASTSGYPF.

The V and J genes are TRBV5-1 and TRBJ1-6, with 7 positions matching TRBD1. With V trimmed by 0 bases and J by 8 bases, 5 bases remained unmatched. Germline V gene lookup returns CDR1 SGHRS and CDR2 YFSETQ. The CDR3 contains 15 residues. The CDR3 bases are TGCGCCAGCAGCTTGGTGCAGGGGGTTTATTCACCCCTCCACTTT. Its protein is CASSLVQGVYSPLHF.

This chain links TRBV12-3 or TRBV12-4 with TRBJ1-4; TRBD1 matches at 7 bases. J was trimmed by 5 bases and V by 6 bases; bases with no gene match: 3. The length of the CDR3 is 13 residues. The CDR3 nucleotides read TGTGCCAGCAGCCCAGGGGGGAATGAAAAACTGTTTTTT. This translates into CASSPGGNEKLFF.

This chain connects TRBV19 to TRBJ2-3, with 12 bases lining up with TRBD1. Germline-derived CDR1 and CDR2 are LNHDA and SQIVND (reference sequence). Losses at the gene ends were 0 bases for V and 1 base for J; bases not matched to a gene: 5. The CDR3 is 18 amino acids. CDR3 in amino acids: CASSIDGTGGWGTDTQYF. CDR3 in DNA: TGTGCCAGTAGTATAGACGGGACAGGGGGCTGGGGCACAGATACGCAGTATTTT.